Shown below are 11 T cell receptor beta chains from a single sample sequenced in a study of cytomegalovirus exposure and HLA in healthy donors. PCR was performed using 60 Vbeta and 13 Jbeta primers. The protocol was immunoSEQ multiplex PCR, while the TCRdb copy is restricted to in-frame clones and leaves out a portion. The sample lists 170,000 or so clones; around four fifths were seen once. Sequenced material: PBMCs. The receptors were sampled from a girl aged 10 to 17 in good health and CMV-seropositive.

The chain carries TRBV9 and TRBJ1-4, with no clear D. The CDR3 totals 15 residues. Looked up from germline, CDR1 is SGDLS and CDR2 is YYNGEE. Trimming left V 4 bases short and J 0 bases short, with 10 bases between. The CDR3 protein is CASSPRPSTNEKLFF. The CDR3 bases are TGTGCCAGCAGCCCCCGTCCCTCAACTAATGAAAAACTGTTTTTT.

This chain uses TRBV18 with TRBJ1-4; TRBD1 is a possible D gene (6 bases). This CDR3 has 15 amino acids. Looked up from germline, CDR1 is KGHSH and CDR2 is LQKENI. V was pared by 3 bases and J by 4 bases, with 12 bases between. The CDR3 protein is CASSPRQGYNEKLFF. In DNA form, the CDR3 reads TGTGCCAGCTCACCCCGCCAGGGGTATAATGAAAAACTGTTTTTT.

This clone was detected once. The rearrangement uses TRBV18 and TRBJ1-2; D unclear. Trimming left V 6 bases short and J 6 bases short, with 17 bases between. The germline CDR1 and CDR2 sequences are KGHSH and LQKENI. The CDR3 is made up of 14 amino acids. The CDR3 region has the DNA TGTGCCAGCTCCCGGATGGTACCCGAGGATGGCTACACCTTC. As protein: CASSRMVPEDGYTF.

This chain links TRBV5-4 with TRBJ1-4; D is uncertain. V gave up 0 bases and J gave up 0 bases, with 9 bases separating them. CDR1 and CDR2 (germline): SGHNT, YYREEE (reference sequence). The CDR3 contains 16 residues. This CDR3 is CASSLASTSTNEKLFF. The CDR3 bases are TGTGCCAGCAGCTTGGCGTCGACATCAACTAATGAAAAACTGTTTTTT.

The V gene is TRBV29-1, the J gene TRBJ1-1; D is perhaps TRBD1 (6 bases). Per germline, CDR1 SQVTM and CDR2 ANQGSEA. This CDR3 is built from 12 residues. The ends were cut back, 7 bases at V and 1 base at J, with 10 bases in the middle. The CDR3 loop is CSAGVKNTEAFF. The CDR3 coding sequence is TGCAGCGCAGGGGTGAAGAACACTGAAGCTTTCTTT.

The chain recombines TRBV6-1 with TRBJ1-4; TRBD1 matches at 7 bases. After removal of 7 bases from V and 4 bases from J, the junction contained 9 bases not matched to a gene. This CDR3 is built from 15 residues. Germline V gene data show CDR1 as MNHNS and CDR2 as SASEGT. As DNA, the CDR3 is TGTGCCAGCATCCGAAAGGGACAGCGTAATGAAAAACTGTTTTTT. Its translation: CASIRKGQRNEKLFF.

This chain joins TRBV19 and TRBJ2-3; 9 positions agree with TRBD2. J lost 8 bases, V lost 5 bases, and 8 bases had no gene match. The CDR3 runs 14 residues. Germline V gives CDR1 LNHDA, CDR2 SQIVND (reference sequence). The CDR3 DNA reads TGTGCCAGTAGTCCACCCGGGCGGGAGGGTACGCAGTATTTT. Translation: CASSPPGREGTQYF.

The rearrangement joins TRBV2 to TRBJ1-3; D gene ambiguous. CDR3 length equals 15 residues. The germline V gene encodes CDR1 SNHLY and CDR2 FYNNEI. V lost 11 bases to trimming and J lost 0 bases, with 17 bases between them. The CDR3: CAPRRVLISGNTIYF. The CDR3 nucleotides read TGTGCCCCCCGGAGGGTACTCATCTCTGGAAACACCATATATTTT.

The V and J genes are TRBV5-5 and TRBJ2-7; 9 nucleotides match TRBD1. This CDR3 has 15 amino acids. Per the germline V gene, CDR1 is SGHKS and CDR2 is YYEKEE (reference sequence). With V trimmed by 0 bases and J by 4 bases, 5 bases remained unmatched. The CDR3 sequence: CASSLGGTGKYEQYF. CDR3 nucleotide sequence: TGTGCCAGCAGCTTGGGAGGGACAGGGAAGTACGAGCAGTACTTC. Based on the CDR3 plus reference TRBV5-5 and TRBJ2-7, the full variable domain is DAGVTQSPTHLIKTRGQQVTLRCSPISGHKSVSWYQQVLGQGPQFIFQYYEKEERGRGNFPDRFSARQFPNYSSELNVNALLLGDSALYLCASSLGGTGKYEQYFGPGTRLTVT.

This clone was counted only a few times. CDR3 loop: CASSPGTGAWTEAFF. The CDR3 nucleotides are TGTGCCAGCAGCCCCGGGACAGGGGCGTGGACTGAAGCTTTCTTT. The chain joins TRBV7-3 to TRBJ1-1; 10 bases align to TRBD1. This CDR3 region has 15 residues. V lost 5 bases, J lost 5 bases, and 8 bases stayed unmatched. Germline values: CDR1 SGHTA, CDR2 FQGTGA. The full variable domain, rest sourced from reference TRBV7-3 and TRBJ1-1, is GAGVSQTPSNKVTEKGKYVELRCDPISGHTALYWYRQSLGQGPEFLIYFQGTGAADDSGLPNDRFFAVRPEGSVSTLKIQRTERGDSAVYLCASSPGTGAWTEAFFGQGTRLTVV.

V is TRBV2 and J is TRBJ2-3; weak D call: TRBD2 (5 bases). This CDR3 has 15 residues. Trimming cost V 0 bases and J 0 bases, with 7 bases left between them. Germline CDR1 and CDR2: SNHLY and FYNNEI. This CDR3 is CASSEAGGSTDTQYF. The CDR3 nucleotides read TGTGCCAGCAGTGAAGCGGGCGGGAGCACAGATACGCAGTATTTT.